Each of the 19 T cell receptor beta chains below was sequenced from the same sample in a study of control samples from healthy donors and cancer patients. Measured with immunoSEQ multiplex PCR; TCRdb has only the in-frame clones, and not every one. The sample gives approximately 100,000 clones, roughly 86% of which show up once; more than 1.5% is in the top ten. The specimen was blood. The origin of the receptors is a man in his sixties in good health.

The chain employs TRBV7-8 and TRBJ2-5; tentatively, D is TRBD1 or TRBD2 (5 bases each). The CDR3 consists of 13 residues. Germline V CDR1 and CDR2: SGHVS, FQNEAQ. The CDR3 coding sequence is TGTGCTTTGGCAGAGGGGCCTCGGGAGACCCAGTACTTC. Translation: CALAEGPRETQYF.

The V gene is TRBV6-6, the J gene TRBJ2-1, with D maybe TRBD2 (6 bases). There are 15 residues in the CDR3. Germline CDR1 is MNHNY and CDR2 is SVGAGI (reference sequence). With 2 bases removed from V and 7 bases from J, the gap between germline ends came to 15 bases. CDR3 bases: TGTGCCAGCAGTTACGGGGGGACCATGGTGAATGAGCAGTTCTTC. Translating it yields CASSYGGTMVNEQFF.

This clone has only a few counts. The V call is TRBV30, the J call TRBJ2-1; D is possibly TRBD1 (6 bases). This CDR3 comprises 13 residues. The V end was cut by 5 bases, the J end by 5 bases, with 13 bases between. Germline CDR1 is GTSNPN and CDR2 is SVGIG (reference sequence). The CDR3, as DNA: TGTGCCTGGGGAACAGGGTACGACAATGAGCAGTTCTTC. Translating it yields CAWGTGYDNEQFF.

The chain has TRBV2 and TRBJ2-7; TRBD2 aligns across 7 bases. This CDR3 comprises 14 residues. Trimming cost V 7 bases and J 6 bases; bases outside gene matches: 12. Looked up from germline, CDR1 is SNHLY and CDR2 is FYNNEI. The CDR3 coding sequence is TGTGCCAGCACCAGGGCTAGCGGTCTGGGCGAGCAGTACTTC. Protein sequence: CASTRASGLGEQYF.

This rearrangement joins TRBV6-1 to TRBJ2-5; TRBD2 agrees at 8 bases. Germline loops: CDR1 MNHNS, CDR2 SASEGT. After removal of 2 bases from V and 0 bases from J, the junction contained 11 bases not matched to a gene. The length of the CDR3 is 18 residues. This CDR3 reads CASSERGAGGLYQETQYF. In DNA form, the CDR3 reads TGTGCCAGCAGTGAACGGGGGGCGGGGGGTTTGTACCAAGAGACCCAGTACTTC.

This clone was seen more than once but under ten times. The chain links TRBV27 to TRBJ1-1, with D maybe TRBD1 (5 bases). The CDR3 loop spans 14 amino acids. In germline, CDR1 is MNHEY, CDR2 SMNVEV (reference sequence). Trimming cost V 2 bases and J 10 bases, with 17 bases left between them. CDR3 residues: CASSLSGWGEGAFF. CDR3 bases: TGTGCCAGCAGTTTAAGCGGTTGGGGGGAAGGAGCTTTCTTT.

This clone was detected a few times. The CDR3 DNA reads as TGCGCCAGCTTCGACAGTCTGGAGAATTCACCCCTCCACTTT. Residues: CASFDSLENSPLHF. The chain carries TRBV5-1 and TRBJ1-6, with D maybe TRBD1 (5 bases). V lost 7 bases, J lost 7 bases, and 15 bases lay in between. This CDR3 region has 14 residues. Germline loops: CDR1 SGHRS, CDR2 YFSETQ.

This clone was detected once. The rearrangement joins TRBV9 to TRBJ1-5; 7 bases agree with TRBD1. Germline trimming cut 0 bases from V and 4 bases from J; bases unmatched to any gene: 4. This CDR3 region has 15 residues. Germline V gene data show CDR1 as SGDLS and CDR2 as YYNGEE. The CDR3 nucleotides read TGTGCCAGCAGCGTAGCTGGACAGGCGAATCAGCCCCAGCATTTT. This translates into CASSVAGQANQPQHF.

V and J are TRBV5-6 and TRBJ2-2, with 8 bases lining up with TRBD2. In germline, CDR1 is SGHDT, CDR2 YYEEEE. The V and J ends lost 4 bases and 4 bases, in that order; junction bases with no gene match: 6. The CDR3 totals 15 residues. The CDR3 nucleotides read TGTGCCAGCAGCCCCCGGACTAGCCCCACCGGGGAGCTGTTTTTT. This codes for CASSPRTSPTGELFF.

CDR3 sequence (DNA): TGTGCCAGCAGTGAGGGCGCTTACCAAGAGACCCAGTACTTC. Amino acids: CASSEGAYQETQYF. The chain carries TRBV6-1 and TRBJ2-5; D gene uncertain. Germline V CDR1 and CDR2: MNHNS, SASEGT. The CDR3 totals 14 residues. Trimming pared 3 bases from V and 0 bases from J, leaving 8 bases between.

The V gene is TRBV11-2, the J gene TRBJ2-1; TRBD2 matches at 11 bases. After removal of 5 bases from V and 2 bases from J, the junction contained 5 bases not matched to a gene. The CDR3 length is 16 residues. Germline CDR1 is SGHAT and CDR2 is FQNNGV. The CDR3 bases are TGTGCCAGCAGCCAAACTAGCGGGGGAGCCTACAATGAGCAGTTCTTC. The encoded protein is CASSQTSGGAYNEQFF.

The chain uses TRBV7-8 and TRBJ1-2; D may be TRBD1 (5 bases). The CDR3 sequence is 15 residues long. Germline CDR1 reads SGHVS; CDR2 reads FQNEAQ. The V gene lost 5 bases and the J gene lost 2 bases, with 15 bases spanning the gap. The CDR3 sequence is CASSLRDAINYGYTF. For the CDR3, the DNA is TGTGCCAGCAGCCTCCGGGACGCTATAAACTATGGCTACACCTTC.

The genes are TRBV5-1 and TRBJ2-2; 13 bases are a match to TRBD2. The CDR3 loop spans 15 amino acids. Germline V gene data show CDR1 as SGHRS and CDR2 as YFSETQ. Germline trimming cut 6 bases from V and 7 bases from J; bases unmatched to any gene: 6. The CDR3 coding sequence is TGCGCCAGCAAGACTAGCGGGGGGCTTGGCGGGGAGCTGTTTTTT. Residues: CASKTSGGLGGELFF. The whole variable domain, remainder taken from reference TRBV5-1 and TRBJ2-2, is KAGVTQTPRYLIKTRGQQVTLSCSPISGHRSVSWYQQTPGQGLQFLFEYFSETQRNKGNFPGRFSGRQFSNSRSEMNVSTLELGDSALYLCASKTSGGLGGELFFGEGSRLTVL.

The rearrangement joins TRBV6-5 to TRBJ1-1; possibly TRBD1 for D (5 bases). The CDR3 is made up of 14 amino acids. In germline, CDR1 is MNHEY, CDR2 SVGAGI. V lost 6 bases, J lost 9 bases, and 20 bases lay in between. CDR3 amino acids: CASSRQSEKRQAFF. DNA of the CDR3: TGTGCCAGCAGCCGACAGTCGGAGAAAAGACAAGCTTTCTTT.

As to this clone: The sample has other DNA sequences that encode this CDR3 too. The chain carries TRBV28 and TRBJ1-4; perhaps TRBD1 as D (6 bases). V lost 3 bases and J 8 bases, leaving 10 bases between the germline ends. CDR1 MDHEN and CDR2 SYDVKM come from the germline V gene. The CDR3 has 13 amino acids. DNA of the CDR3: TGTGCCAGCAGTTTCCCCGGGACAGAAAAACTGTTTTTT. Encoded protein: CASSFPGTEKLFF.

The V call is TRBV18, the J call TRBJ2-3; TRBD1 agrees at 7 bases. V lost 4 bases to trimming and J lost 0 bases; unmatched junction nucleotides: 4. Germline assignment: CDR1 KGHSH and CDR2 LQKENI. The CDR3 contains 15 residues. CDR3 nucleotides: TGTGCCAGCTCACAGACAGGGTCTAGCACAGATACGCAGTATTTT. This translates into CASSQTGSSTDTQYF.

In its sample, this clone was seen a few times. The V gene is TRBV10-2, the J gene TRBJ2-2; D is undetermined. Germline values: CDR1 WSHSY, CDR2 SAAADI. Trimming removed 7 bases at V and 0 bases at J, with 9 bases between. CDR3 length equals 14 residues. The CDR3 bases are TGCGCCAGCATATCCCCGGCGAACACCGGGGAGCTGTTTTTT. Protein sequence: CASISPANTGELFF.

The rearrangement joins TRBV5-5 to TRBJ1-3, with TRBD1 as a possible D gene (6 bases). Trimming shortened V by 2 bases and J by 3 bases, and 21 bases separated the two germline ends. From germline, CDR1 is SGHKS and CDR2 YYEKEE (reference sequence). CDR3 length: 18 residues. CDR3: CASSLRQATLGGGNTIYF. For the CDR3, the DNA is TGTGCCAGCAGCTTACGACAGGCGACCCTCGGAGGTGGAAACACCATATATTTT.

The count of this clone is one. In nucleotides, the CDR3 is TGTGCCAGCTCACCATCACGGAACCCCTACGAGCAGTACTTC. Protein product: CASSPSRNPYEQYF. V gene TRBV18 combines with J gene TRBJ2-7; D is uncertain. The CDR3 is 14 residues long. Germline V gene sequence: CDR1 KGHSH, CDR2 LQKENI. Deletions cut 2 bases from V and 2 bases from J, with 10 bases between.